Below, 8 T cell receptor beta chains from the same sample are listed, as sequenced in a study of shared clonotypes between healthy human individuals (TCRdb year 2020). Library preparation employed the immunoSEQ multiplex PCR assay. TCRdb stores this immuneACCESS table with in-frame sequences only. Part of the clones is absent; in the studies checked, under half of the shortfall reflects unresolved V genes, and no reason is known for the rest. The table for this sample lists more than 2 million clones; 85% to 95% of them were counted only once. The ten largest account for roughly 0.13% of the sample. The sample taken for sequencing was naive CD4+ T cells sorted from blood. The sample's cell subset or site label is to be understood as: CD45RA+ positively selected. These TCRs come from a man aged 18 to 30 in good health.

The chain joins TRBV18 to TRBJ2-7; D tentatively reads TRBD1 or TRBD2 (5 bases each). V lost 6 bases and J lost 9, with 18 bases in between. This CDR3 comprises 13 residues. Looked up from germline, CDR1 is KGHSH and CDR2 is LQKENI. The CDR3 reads CASSQGALRWQYF. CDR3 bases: TGTGCCAGCTCCCAGGGAGCTCTACGATGGCAGTACTTC.

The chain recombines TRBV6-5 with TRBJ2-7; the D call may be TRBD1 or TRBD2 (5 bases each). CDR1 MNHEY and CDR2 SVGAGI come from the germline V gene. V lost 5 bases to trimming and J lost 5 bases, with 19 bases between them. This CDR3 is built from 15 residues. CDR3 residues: CASSRLGTPWDEQYF. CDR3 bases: TGTGCCAGCAGTCGCCTAGGGACCCCTTGGGACGAGCAGTACTTC.

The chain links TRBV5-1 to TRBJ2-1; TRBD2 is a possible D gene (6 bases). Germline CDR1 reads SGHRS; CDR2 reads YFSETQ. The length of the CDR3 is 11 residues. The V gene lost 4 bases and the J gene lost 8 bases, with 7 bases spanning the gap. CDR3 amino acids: CASSGGYEQFF. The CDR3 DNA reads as TGCGCCAGCAGCGGGGGGTATGAGCAGTTCTTC.

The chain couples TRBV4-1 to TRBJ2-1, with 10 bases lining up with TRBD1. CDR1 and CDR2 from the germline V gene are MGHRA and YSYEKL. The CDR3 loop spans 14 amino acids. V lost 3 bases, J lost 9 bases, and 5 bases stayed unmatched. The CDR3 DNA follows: TGCGCCAGCAGCCACCTGGACAGGGGGATTGAGCAGTTCTTC. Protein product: CASSHLDRGIEQFF.

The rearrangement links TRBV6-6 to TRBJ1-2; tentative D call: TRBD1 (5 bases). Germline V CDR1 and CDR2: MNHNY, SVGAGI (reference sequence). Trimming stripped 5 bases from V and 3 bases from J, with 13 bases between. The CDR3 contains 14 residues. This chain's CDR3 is CASSRDRTDYGYTF. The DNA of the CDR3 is TGTGCCAGCAGTAGGGACCGGACGGACTATGGCTACACCTTC.

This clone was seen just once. The CDR3 nucleotides are TGTGCCAGCAGTTACTCCCTTTGGGGCAGTAACTATGGCTACACCTTC. Protein sequence: CASSYSLWGSNYGYTF. The chain employs TRBV6-5 and TRBJ1-2; D is perhaps TRBD1 (5 bases). This CDR3 contains 16 residues. Germline V gives CDR1 MNHEY, CDR2 SVGAGI. V lost 0 bases and J lost 1, with 12 bases in between.

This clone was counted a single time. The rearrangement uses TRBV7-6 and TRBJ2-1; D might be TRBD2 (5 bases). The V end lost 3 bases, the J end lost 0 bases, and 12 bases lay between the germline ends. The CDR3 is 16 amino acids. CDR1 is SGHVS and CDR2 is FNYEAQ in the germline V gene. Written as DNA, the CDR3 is TGTGCCAGCAGCTTCCTGGACTTCGACTCCTACAATGAGCAGTTCTTC. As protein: CASSFLDFDSYNEQFF.

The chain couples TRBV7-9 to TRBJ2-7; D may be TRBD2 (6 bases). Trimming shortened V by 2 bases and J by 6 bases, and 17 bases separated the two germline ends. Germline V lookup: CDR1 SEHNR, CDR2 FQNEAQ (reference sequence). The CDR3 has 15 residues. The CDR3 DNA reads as TGTGCCAGCAGCTTATTCCCTATCGGGGGTGGCGAGCAGTACTTC. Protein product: CASSLFPIGGGEQYF. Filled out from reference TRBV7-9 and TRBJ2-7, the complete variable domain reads DTGVSQNPRHKITKRGQNVTFRCDPISEHNRLYWYRQTLGQGPEFLTYFQNEAQLEKSRLLSDRFSAERPKGSFSTLEIQRTEQGDSAMYLCASSLFPIGGGEQYFGPGTRLTVT.